This T cell receptor beta chain was recovered during a study of identical twins. The CDR3 is 15 residues long. The V segment lost 5 bases and the J segment 4 bases; nucleotides outside the gene matches: 6. From germline, CDR1 is MDHEN and CDR2 SYDVKM. Findings and limits, study-wide: Cross-sectional statistical analysis, not tracking of the same donors, underpinned the conclusions.

This clonotype was counted a few times. The antigen remains undetermined. In TCRdb, the 5' RACE reads were re-called with MiXCR into one record per CDR3 protein. The sample includes around 250,000 distinct CDR3 sequences, roughly 13% of them seen just once. These data were also reused for a study on yellow fever vaccine responses in identical twins.

The rearrangement joins TRBV28 to TRBJ2-1; 9 bases align to TRBD2. The specimen was memory (CD45RO+) T cells sorted from blood. This receptor was identified in a young woman in good health. The CDR3, as DNA: TGTGCCAGCAGTGTCATAGCGGGAGTGTACAATGAGCAGTTCTTC. This encodes CASSVIAGVYNEQFF.